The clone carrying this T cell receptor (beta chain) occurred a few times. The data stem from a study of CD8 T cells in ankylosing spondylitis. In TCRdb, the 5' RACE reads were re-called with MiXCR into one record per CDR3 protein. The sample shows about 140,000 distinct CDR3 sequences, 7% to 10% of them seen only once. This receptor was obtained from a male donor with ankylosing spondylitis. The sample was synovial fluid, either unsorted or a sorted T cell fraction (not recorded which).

The CDR3 is CASGVAGSPYNEQFF. The DNA for the CDR3 is TGTGCCAGCGGGGTAGCCGGGAGTCCCTACAATGAGCAGTTCTTC. J is TRBJ2-1 and V is TRBV6-1; the D gene is possibly TRBD2 (6 bases). CDR1 is MNHNS, CDR2 SASEGT, per germline. The CDR3 runs to 15 residues. With 8 bases removed from V and 2 bases from J, the gap between germline ends came to 16 bases.